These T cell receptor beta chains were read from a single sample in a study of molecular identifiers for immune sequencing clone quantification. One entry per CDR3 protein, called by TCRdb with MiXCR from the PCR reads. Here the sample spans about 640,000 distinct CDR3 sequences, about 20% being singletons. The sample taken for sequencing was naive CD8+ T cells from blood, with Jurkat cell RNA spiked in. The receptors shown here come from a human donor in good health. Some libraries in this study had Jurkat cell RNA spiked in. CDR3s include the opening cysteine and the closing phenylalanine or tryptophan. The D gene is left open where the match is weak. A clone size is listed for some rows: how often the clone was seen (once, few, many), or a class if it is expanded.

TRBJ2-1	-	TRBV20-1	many	CSARELGSEQFF	TGCAGTGCTAGAGAACTAGGGAGTGAGCAGTTCTTC
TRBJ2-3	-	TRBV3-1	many	CASRPARNGTDTQYF	TGTGCCAGCAGACCGGCCCGAAATGGTACGGATACGCAGTATTTT
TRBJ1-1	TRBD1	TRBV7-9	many	CASRGQGSEAFF	TGTGCCAGCAGGGGACAGGGTTCTGAAGCTTTCTTT
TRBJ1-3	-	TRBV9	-	CASSVAGASGNTIYF	TGTGCCAGCAGCGTAGCCGGAGCCTCTGGAAACACCATATATTTT
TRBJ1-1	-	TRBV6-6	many	CASSYSPPEVNTEAFF	TGTGCCAGCAGTTACTCCCCCCCGGAGGTGAACACTGAAGCTTTCTTT
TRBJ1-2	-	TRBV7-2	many	CASQIITGPEAYGYTF	TGTGCCAGCCAGATAATCACAGGGCCGGAAGCCTATGGCTACACCTTC
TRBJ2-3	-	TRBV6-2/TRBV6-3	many	CASRSTASSTDTQYF	TGTGCCAGCAGAAGTACCGCTTCTAGCACAGATACGCAGTATTTT
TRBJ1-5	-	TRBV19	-	CASSIWQYNQPQHF	TGTGCCAGTAGTATATGGCAGTATAATCAGCCCCAGCATTTT
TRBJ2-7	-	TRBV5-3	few	CASILEWTDSYEQYF	TGTGCCAGCATCTTAGAGTGGACAGACTCCTACGAGCAGTACTTC
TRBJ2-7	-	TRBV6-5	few	CASSYVGASVSYEQYF	TGTGCCAGCAGTTACGTCGGGGCTAGCGTCTCCTACGAGCAGTACTTC
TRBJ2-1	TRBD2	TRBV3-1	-	CASSPEAGLTYNEQFF	TGTGCCAGCAGCCCCGAAGCGGGACTGACCTACAATGAGCAGTTCTTC
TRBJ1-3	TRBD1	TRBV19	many	CASAGDRGSGNTIYF	TGTGCCAGTGCTGGCGACAGGGGGTCCGGAAACACCATATATTTT
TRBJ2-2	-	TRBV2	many	CASSPWSGAGELFF	TGTGCCAGCAGTCCGTGGTCCGGGGCCGGGGAGCTGTTTTTT
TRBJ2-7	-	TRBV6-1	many	CASSVRGGDYEQYF	TGTGCCAGCAGTGTCAGGGGGGGTGACTACGAGCAGTACTTC
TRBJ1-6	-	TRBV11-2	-	CASSLLGQAYNSPLHF	TGTGCCAGCAGCTTACTGGGACAAGCCTATAATTCACCCCTCCACTTT
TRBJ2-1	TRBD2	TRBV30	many	CAWKLREGLFSHEQFF	TGTGCCTGGAAGTTGCGGGAGGGCTTGTTTTCCCATGAGCAGTTCTTC
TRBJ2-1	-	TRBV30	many	CAWSVGFSEQFF	TGTGCCTGGAGTGTAGGGTTTAGTGAGCAGTTCTTC
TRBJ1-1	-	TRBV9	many	CASSGDDVGAYTEAFF	TGTGCCAGCAGCGGAGACGACGTCGGAGCGTACACTGAAGCTTTCTTT
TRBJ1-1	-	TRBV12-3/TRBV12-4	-	CASTLGQINTEAFF	TGTGCCAGCACCTTAGGACAGATAAACACTGAAGCTTTCTTT
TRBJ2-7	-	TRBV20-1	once	CSAIMERSAYKQYF	TGCAGTGCCATAATGGAGCGGAGCGCTTACAAGCAGTACTTC
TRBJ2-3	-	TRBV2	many	CASAMPPGRYTDTQYF	TGTGCCAGCGCCATGCCCCCGGGGAGATACACAGATACGCAGTATTTT
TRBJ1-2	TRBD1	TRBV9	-	CASSADRDRGNYGYTF	TGTGCCAGCAGCGCCGACCGGGACAGGGGAAACTATGGCTACACCTTC
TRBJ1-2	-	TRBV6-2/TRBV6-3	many	CASSQTGSYGYTF	TGTGCCAGCAGTCAAACCGGCAGCTATGGCTACACCTTC
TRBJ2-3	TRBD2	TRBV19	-	CASSILLAGTTDTQYF	TGTGCCAGTAGTATACTCCTAGCGGGAACCACAGATACGCAGTATTTT
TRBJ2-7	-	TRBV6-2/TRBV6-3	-	CASSPYQGRIDEQYF	TGTGCCAGCAGTCCCTACCAGGGGCGCATCGACGAGCAGTACTTC